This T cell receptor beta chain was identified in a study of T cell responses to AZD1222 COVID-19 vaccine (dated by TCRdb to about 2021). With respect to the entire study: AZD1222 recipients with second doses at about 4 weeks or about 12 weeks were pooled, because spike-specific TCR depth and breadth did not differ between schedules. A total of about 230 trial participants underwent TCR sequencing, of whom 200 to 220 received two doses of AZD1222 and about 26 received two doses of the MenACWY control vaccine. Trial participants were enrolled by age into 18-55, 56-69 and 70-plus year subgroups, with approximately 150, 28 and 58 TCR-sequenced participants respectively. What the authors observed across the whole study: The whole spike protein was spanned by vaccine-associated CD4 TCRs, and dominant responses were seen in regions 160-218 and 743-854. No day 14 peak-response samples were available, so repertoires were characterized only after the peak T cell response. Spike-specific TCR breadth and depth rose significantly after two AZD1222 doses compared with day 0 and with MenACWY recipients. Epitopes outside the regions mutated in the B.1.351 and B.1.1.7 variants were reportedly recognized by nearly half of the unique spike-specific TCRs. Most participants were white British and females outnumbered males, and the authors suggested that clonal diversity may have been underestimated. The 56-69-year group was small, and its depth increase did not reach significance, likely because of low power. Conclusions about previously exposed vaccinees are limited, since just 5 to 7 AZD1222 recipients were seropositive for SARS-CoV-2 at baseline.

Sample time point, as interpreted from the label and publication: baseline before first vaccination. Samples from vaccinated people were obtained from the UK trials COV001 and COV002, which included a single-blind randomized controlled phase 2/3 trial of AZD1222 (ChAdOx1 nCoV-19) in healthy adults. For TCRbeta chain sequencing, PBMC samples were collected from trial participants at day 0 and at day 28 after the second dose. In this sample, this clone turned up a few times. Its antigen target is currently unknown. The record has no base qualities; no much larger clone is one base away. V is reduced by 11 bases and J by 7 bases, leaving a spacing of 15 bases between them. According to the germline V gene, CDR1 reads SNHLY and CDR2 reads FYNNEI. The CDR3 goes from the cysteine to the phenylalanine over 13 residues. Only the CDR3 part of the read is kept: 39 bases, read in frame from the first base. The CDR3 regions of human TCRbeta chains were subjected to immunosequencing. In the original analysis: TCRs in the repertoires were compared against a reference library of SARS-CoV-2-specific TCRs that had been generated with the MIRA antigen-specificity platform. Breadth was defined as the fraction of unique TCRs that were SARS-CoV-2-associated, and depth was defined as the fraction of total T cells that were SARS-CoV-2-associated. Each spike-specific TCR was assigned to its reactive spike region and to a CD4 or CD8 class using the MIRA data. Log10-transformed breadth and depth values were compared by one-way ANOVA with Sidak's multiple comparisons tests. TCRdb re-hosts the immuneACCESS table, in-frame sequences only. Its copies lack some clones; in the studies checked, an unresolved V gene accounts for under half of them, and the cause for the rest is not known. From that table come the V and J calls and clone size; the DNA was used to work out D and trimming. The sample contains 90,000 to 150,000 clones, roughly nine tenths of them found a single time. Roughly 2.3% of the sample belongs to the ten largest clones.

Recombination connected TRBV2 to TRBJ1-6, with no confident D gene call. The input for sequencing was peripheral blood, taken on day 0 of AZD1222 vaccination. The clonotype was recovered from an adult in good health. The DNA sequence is TGTGCCTCCACACCCACTCAGAATTCACCCCTCCACTTT. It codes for CASTPTQNSPLHF. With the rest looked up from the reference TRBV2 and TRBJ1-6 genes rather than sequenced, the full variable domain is EPEVTQTPSHQVTQMGQEVILRCVPISNHLYFYWYRQILGQKVEFLVSFYNNEISEKSEIFDDQFSVERPDGSNFTLKIRSTKLEDSAMYFCASTPTQNSPLHFGNGTRLTVT.